Below, 5 T cell receptor beta chains from the same sample are listed, as sequenced in a study of blood T cell repertoires in COVID-19. Profiled with immunoSEQ multiplex PCR; TCRdb holds only in-frame clones, not every one. The sample holds around 99,000 clones, roughly 83% seen once. Sequencing was carried out using peripheral blood. These TCRs come from a human donor in a cohort sampled during active COVID-19.

Comments on this clone: In the same sample, other DNA sequences code for this CDR3. The V call is TRBV5-1, the J call TRBJ2-1; possible D gene TRBD1, 5 bases. The CDR3 loop spans 15 amino acids. Germline-derived CDR1 and CDR2 are SGHRS and YFSETQ. The V end was cut by 0 bases, the J end by 0 bases, with 7 bases between. The CDR3 coding sequence is TGCGCCAGCAGCTTGGGGCAGGGCTCCTACAATGAGCAGTTCTTC. Its protein product is CASSLGQGSYNEQFF.

The chain couples TRBV14 to TRBJ2-3; no firm D call. Germline CDR1 SGHDN, CDR2 FVKESK. The CDR3 is 15 residues long. V lost 4 bases and J 0 bases, leaving 11 bases between the germline ends. For the CDR3, the DNA is TGTGCCAGCAGCCCGCTGCGTACTAGCACAGATACGCAGTATTTT. Residues: CASSPLRTSTDTQYF.

V gene TRBV7-2 combines with J gene TRBJ1-2; TRBD1 matches 8 bases. V shed 1 base, J shed 8 bases, and the junction held 6 bases outside the gene matches. CDR1 SGHTA and CDR2 FQGNSA come from the germline V gene. The length of the CDR3 is 14 residues. The CDR3 DNA is TGTGCCAGCAGCTTAGTTGGACAGGGTATAGGCTACACCTTC. Its translation: CASSLVGQGIGYTF.

This chain links TRBV7-6 with TRBJ2-3, with a possible D match to TRBD2 (6 bases). From germline, CDR1 is SGHVS and CDR2 FNYEAQ. The CDR3 length is 15 residues. The ends were cut back, 2 bases at V and 7 bases at J, with 16 bases in the middle. The chain's CDR3 is CASSLWSGGGNTQYF. The CDR3 coding sequence is TGTGCCAGCAGCTTATGGTCCGGGGGTGGGAATACGCAGTATTTT.

The chain recombines TRBV5-1 with TRBJ1-1; tentative D call: TRBD1 (6 bases). Germline-derived CDR1 and CDR2 are SGHRS and YFSETQ. The CDR3 consists of 15 residues. V was shortened by 4 bases and J by 0 bases, with 13 bases between the two germline ends. In DNA, the CDR3 is TGCGCCAGCAGCCCCCTGACAGGCATGAACACTGAAGCTTTCTTT. Encoded protein: CASSPLTGMNTEAFF.